This passage covers 24 T cell receptor beta chains from one sample sequenced in a study of cytomegalovirus exposure and HLA in healthy donors. Primers: 60 Vbeta forward and 13 Jbeta reverse. Libraries were prepared by immunoSEQ multiplex PCR; TCRdb keeps only in-frame clonotypes and omits some of them. The sample holds 150,000 or so clones, approximately 80% seen once. The sequenced sample consisted of PBMCs. The source of these receptors is a woman in her forties or fifties in good health and CMV-seropositive.

Of note for this clone: Distinct nucleotide sequences in the sample also encode this CDR3. This chain joins TRBV7-2 and TRBJ1-2; 7 bases are shared with TRBD1. The length of the CDR3 is 13 residues. CDR1 and CDR2 (germline): SGHTA, FQGNSA. J was trimmed by 2 bases and V by 6 bases; bases with no gene match: 3. CDR3 nucleotide sequence: TGTGCCAGCAGTCCGGACAGGAACTATGGCTACACCTTC. Translation: CASSPDRNYGYTF.

The gene calls are TRBV7-2 and TRBJ1-2; TRBD1 matches 10 bases. This CDR3 has 13 amino acids. In germline, CDR1 is SGHTA, CDR2 FQGNSA. The V gene end was trimmed by 10 bases and the J gene end by 1 base; junction bases not matched to a gene: 3. CDR3 sequence (DNA): TGTGCCATGCGGACAGGGGGTAACTATGGCTACACCTTC. Translating it yields CAMRTGGNYGYTF.

V and J are TRBV27 and TRBJ2-3; D gene unclear. Germline V gives CDR1 MNHEY, CDR2 SMNVEV (reference sequence). This CDR3 is 12 amino acids long. Trimming removed 4 bases at V and 5 bases at J, with 7 bases between. CDR3 in amino acids: CASSSPRDTQYF. CDR3 nucleotides: TGTGCCAGCAGTTCCCCCCGAGATACGCAGTATTTT.

The CDR3 here is CASSGKGTGFTDTQYF. CDR3 DNA: TGTGCCAGCAGTGGTAAGGGGACAGGATTCACAGATACGCAGTATTTT. The chain is built from TRBV6-6 and TRBJ2-3; 8 bases match TRBD1. Trimming at V came to 5 bases and at J to 2 bases, leaving 9 bases not matched to a gene. Germline values: CDR1 MNHNY, CDR2 SVGAGI (reference sequence). This CDR3 region has 16 residues.

The rearrangement links TRBV7-9 to TRBJ2-7, with D possibly being TRBD1 (5 bases). CDR3 length equals 11 residues. The germline CDR1 and CDR2 sequences are SEHNR and FQNEAQ (reference sequence). V shed 4 bases and J shed 6 bases, with 7 bases lying between them. The chain's CDR3 is CASSWQGEQYF. CDR3 nucleotide sequence: TGTGCCAGCAGCTGGCAGGGCGAGCAGTACTTC.

This clone was picked up one time. This rearrangement joins TRBV5-1 to TRBJ1-2; TRBD1 agrees at 7 bases. Germline values: CDR1 SGHRS, CDR2 YFSETQ. V shed 0 bases and J 3 bases; nucleotides not matched to a gene: 2. This CDR3 is 14 amino acids long. CDR3 region: CASSLAQGDYGYTF. The CDR3 bases are TGCGCCAGCAGCTTGGCCCAGGGGGACTATGGCTACACCTTC.

The CDR3 reads CASSPKRGGSYNEQFF. The CDR3, as DNA: TGTGCCAGCAGCCCAAAACGGGGGGGCTCCTACAATGAGCAGTTCTTC. The chain recombines TRBV6-6 with TRBJ2-1; 8 bases fit TRBD2. Trimming removed 6 bases from V and 0 bases from J; junction bases left unmatched: 7. Germline-derived CDR1 and CDR2 are MNHNY and SVGAGI (reference sequence). The CDR3 totals 16 residues.

To note about this clone: Distinct nucleotide sequences in the sample also encode this CDR3. The chain joins TRBV30 to TRBJ1-5, with TRBD1 matching over 7 bases. Germline V gene lookup returns CDR1 GTSNPN and CDR2 SVGIG (reference sequence). The CDR3 runs 13 residues. V dropped 1 base and J dropped 5; count of bases not matched to a gene: 2. CDR3 amino acids: CAWSGQGDQPQHF. The CDR3 region has the DNA TGTGCCTGGAGTGGACAGGGAGATCAGCCCCAGCATTTT.

This clone was recorded once. The rearrangement links TRBV15 to TRBJ2-3, with a tentative D call TRBD1 (6 bases). The V end was cut by 6 bases, the J end by 6 bases, with 19 bases between. The V gene's germline CDR1 is LNHNV and CDR2 YYDKDF (reference sequence). The CDR3 length is 15 residues. CDR3 nucleotides: TGTGCCACCAGAAAAGCGTACAATAGGGGGGATACGCAGTATTTT. This gives the protein CATRKAYNRGDTQYF.

This clone has only one observation. This sequence joins TRBV7-9 and TRBJ1-4; D is uncertain. The V gene's germline CDR1 is SEHNR and CDR2 FQNEAQ (reference sequence). V lost 1 base and J 8 bases, leaving 17 bases between the germline ends. The CDR3 has 16 amino acids. The CDR3: CASSLDSPALAEKLFF. In DNA, the CDR3 is TGTGCCAGCAGCTTAGATAGCCCGGCCTTAGCGGAAAAACTGTTTTTT.

This clone was seen a few times. The chain uses TRBV6-6 and TRBJ1-1; 11 bases align to TRBD1. The CDR3 loop spans 13 amino acids. Germline V CDR1 and CDR2: MNHNY, SVGAGI (reference sequence). J was trimmed by 8 bases and V by 2 bases; bases with no gene match: 1. The CDR3 DNA follows: TGTGCCAGCAGTTACGGGACAGGGGGGGAAGCTTTCTTT. Amino acids: CASSYGTGGEAFF.

The rearrangement uses TRBV2 and TRBJ2-3, with 9 bases fitting TRBD2. CDR1 is SNHLY and CDR2 is FYNNEI in the germline V gene. The CDR3 sequence is 17 residues long. V shed 2 bases, J shed 2 bases, and the junction held 8 bases outside the gene matches. The CDR3 DNA is TGTGCCAGCAGTGAATCGCAAGCGGGGGGATACACAGATACGCAGTATTTT. Its protein is CASSESQAGGYTDTQYF.

The V and J genes are TRBV10-1 and TRBJ2-3; 8 positions match TRBD2. The germline V gene encodes CDR1 WNHNN and CDR2 SYGVQD (reference sequence). Trimming took 4 bases from V and 2 from J; bases not matched to a gene: 5. This CDR3 comprises 15 residues. CDR3 protein: CASSAGGPLTDTQYF. CDR3 DNA sequence: TGCGCCAGCAGTGCGGGGGGGCCCCTCACAGATACGCAGTATTTT.

The J gene is TRBJ2-3, the V gene TRBV5-1; 8 bases fit TRBD2. The trim removed 4 bases at V and 0 bases at J, leaving 4 bases unmatched. Germline values: CDR1 SGHRS, CDR2 YFSETQ. CDR3 length: 15 residues. Here the CDR3 reads CASSPWTSSTDTQYF. The CDR3 coding sequence is TGCGCCAGCAGCCCTTGGACTAGCAGCACAGATACGCAGTATTTT.

The V and J genes are TRBV6-1 and TRBJ2-3; a possible D gene is TRBD2 (5 bases). V lost 2 bases to trimming and J lost 1 base, with 10 bases between them. Germline V lookup: CDR1 MNHNS, CDR2 SASEGT. The CDR3 totals 15 residues. The DNA for the CDR3 is TGTGCCAGCAGTGAATGGGCAGCGGGCACAGATACGCAGTATTTT. Translated: CASSEWAAGTDTQYF.

The chain joins TRBV5-4 to TRBJ2-7, with 8 positions matching TRBD1. Trimming took 4 bases from V and 4 from J; bases not matched to a gene: 10. Germline V CDR1 and CDR2: SGHNT, YYREEE (reference sequence). There are 15 residues in the CDR3. As DNA, the CDR3 is TGTGCCAGCAGCCACCGTCCCGGGACAGGTTACGAGCAGTACTTC. Encoded protein: CASSHRPGTGYEQYF.

The rearrangement joins TRBV12-5 to TRBJ1-1; D is unresolved. The V end was cut by 4 bases, the J end by 2 bases, with 20 bases between. This CDR3 contains 17 residues. Per germline, CDR1 LGHNT and CDR2 FRNRAP. The CDR3 loop reads CASGSPVQIRGNTEAFF. The CDR3 DNA follows: TGTGCTAGTGGTTCTCCAGTCCAGATCCGCGGAAACACTGAAGCTTTCTTT. The full variable domain, completed using reference TRBV12-5 and TRBJ1-1, is DARVTQTPRHKVTEMGQEVTMRCQPILGHNTVFWYRQTMMQGLELLAYFRNRAPLDDSGMPKDRFSAEMPDATLATLKIQPSEPRDSAVYFCASGSPVQIRGNTEAFFGQGTRLTVV.

In DNA, the CDR3 is TGCGCCAGCAGCTTGGCCCGGGACAGGGGACGGGGCTACACCTTC. Translation: CASSLARDRGRGYTF. The rearrangement uses TRBV5-1 and TRBJ1-2, with 10 positions matching TRBD1. CDR3 length: 15 residues. Germline V CDR1 and CDR2: SGHRS, YFSETQ. Trimming took 0 bases from V and 8 from J; bases not matched to a gene: 7.

This clone was picked up a small number of times. The chain uses TRBV7-2 and TRBJ2-1; no definite D call. V lost 5 bases, J lost 8 bases, and 7 bases lay in between. The CDR3 is made up of 11 amino acids. The germline CDR1 and CDR2 sequences are SGHTA and FQGNSA. CDR3 coding DNA: TGTGCCAGCAGCGTGGGCCATGAGCAGTTCTTC. Protein: CASSVGHEQFF.

The rearrangement joins TRBV19 to TRBJ2-7; D is possibly TRBD2 (5 bases). V shed 0 bases and J shed 9 bases, with 15 bases lying between them. The germline gives CDR1 LNHDA, CDR2 SQIVND (reference sequence). This CDR3 region has 14 residues. CDR3 nucleotide sequence: TGTGCCAGTAGTATAGATTCTGAAGCGGCGGTGCAGTACTTC. Encoded protein: CASSIDSEAAVQYF.

J is TRBJ2-7 and V is TRBV6-1; the D call may be TRBD1 or TRBD2 (6 bases each). Germline-derived CDR1 and CDR2 are MNHNS and SASEGT. This CDR3 is built from 15 residues. The V and J ends lost 5 bases and 2 bases respectively, with 16 bases between them. This chain's CDR3 is CASSKGGDNTYEQYF. Written as DNA, the CDR3 is TGTGCCAGCAGTAAAGGAGGGGACAATACCTACGAGCAGTACTTC.

CDR3 DNA sequence: TGTGCCAGCAGCCGGGACAGGCCCTACGAGCAGTACTTC. This gives the protein CASSRDRPYEQYF. V and J are TRBV7-2 and TRBJ2-7; 8 bases line up with TRBD1. Per the germline V gene, CDR1 is SGHTA and CDR2 is FQGNSA. There are 13 residues in the CDR3. V was pared by 5 bases and J by 2 bases, with 2 bases of the junction left unmatched.

The chain is built from TRBV9 and TRBJ1-2; D is unclear. V was trimmed by 0 bases and J by 1 base, leaving 10 bases between them. The CDR3 runs 15 residues. The V gene's germline CDR1 is SGDLS and CDR2 YYNGEE. CDR3: CASSVDVGGNYGYTF. Here the CDR3 DNA reads TGTGCCAGCAGCGTAGATGTGGGAGGTAACTATGGCTACACCTTC.

The chain links TRBV2 to TRBJ1-2; TRBD1 matches 7 bases. V lost 8 bases to trimming and J lost 4 bases; unmatched junction nucleotides: 10. Germline V CDR1 and CDR2: SNHLY, FYNNEI. CDR3 size: 14 residues. The CDR3, as DNA: TGTGCCAGCGGACGTAGACAGGGTGGCTATGGCTACACCTTC. It specifies CASGRRQGGYGYTF.